A selection of T cell receptor beta chains follows, all from one sample in a study of T cell responses to AZD1222 COVID-19 vaccine. TCRdb keeps only in-frame clones here, not all; method: immunoSEQ multiplex PCR. Among 150,000 to 200,000 clones listed, roughly 92% were seen once. The sequenced sample was peripheral blood, obtained on day 0 of AZD1222 vaccination. Receptors originate from an adult in good health. Both conserved end residues are part of each CDR3. The D gene is left open where the match is weak. Clone size is given for some rows only: seen once, a few or many times, or a class if the clone is expanded.

CDR3 DNA	CDR3 protein	V gene	clone size	D gene	J gene
TGCGCCAGCAGGTGGACAGGGTCAGGGACAGATACGCAGTATTTT	CASRWTGSGTDTQYF	TRBV5-1	.	TRBD1	TRBJ2-3
TGTGCCAGCACCCAATGGGGGGGAGCCTACGAGCAGTACTTC	CASTQWGGAYEQYF	TRBV5-4	.	TRBD2	TRBJ2-7
TGTGCAAGTCGCTTAGGGCCCGACAGGCATCCCTCAATCCGATCCATGGGCACTGAAGCTTTCTTT	CASRLGPDRHPSIRSMGTEAFF	TRBV12-2	.	.	TRBJ1-1
TGTGCCAGCAGCTTTCCCACCTACGAGCAGTACTTC	CASSFPTYEQYF	TRBV5-5	.	.	TRBJ2-7
TGTGCCAGCAGTTTAGCCCCCCCGGGACAGGCGTATGCTCCCTATGGCTACACCTTC	CASSLAPPGQAYAPYGYTF	TRBV27	.	TRBD1	TRBJ1-2
TGTGCCAGCAGTCTCTTCGATACGCAGTATTTT	CASSLFDTQYF	TRBV3-1/TRBV3-2	.	.	TRBJ2-3
TGTGCCATCAGTGAGTCGGTAGGGGCGGTCTATGGCTACACCTTC	CAISESVGAVYGYTF	TRBV10-3	.	.	TRBJ1-2
TGTGCCAGCAGTTACGCGAGACAGGGGGGAACCTATGGCTACACCTTC	CASSYARQGGTYGYTF	TRBV6-5	.	TRBD1	TRBJ1-2
TGTGCCAGCAGCCTCGAAGGGGGGATAGTGAATGAGCAGTTCTTC	CASSLEGGIVNEQFF	TRBV4-2	.	.	TRBJ2-1
TGTGCCAGTAGTACCCGGACTGCTAGTGGGCAGCCCCAGCATTTT	CASSTRTASGQPQHF	TRBV19	once	.	TRBJ1-5
TGTGCCAGCAGTGAACGGACAGGCCGAACTGAAGCTTTCTTT	CASSERTGRTEAFF	TRBV6-1	.	TRBD1	TRBJ1-1
TGTGCCAGCAGTGAATTCGACGTACTAGTAGAAAAACTGTTTTTT	CASSEFDVLVEKLFF	TRBV6-1	.	.	TRBJ1-4
TGCGCCAGCAGCCAAGGGTCAGGGGAGCGTCAGCCCCAGCATTTT	CASSQGSGERQPQHF	TRBV4-1	.	.	TRBJ1-5
TGTGCCAGCAGCCAGGGGGCTAACTCCTACGAGCAGTACTTC	CASSQGANSYEQYF	TRBV3-1/TRBV3-2	.	.	TRBJ2-7
TGTGCCAGCAATTATCGGGACAGAGCTTTCTTT	CASNYRDRAFF	TRBV2	.	TRBD1	TRBJ1-1
TGTGCCAGTAGTACCGATTGGGGCAATCAGCCCCAGCATTTT	CASSTDWGNQPQHF	TRBV19	.	.	TRBJ1-5
TGCAGCGCCAGCAACAATGAGCAGTTCTTC	CSASNNEQFF	TRBV29-1	once	.	TRBJ2-1
TGTGCCAGCACCCTACCGGGGCAGGGAAACACCATATATTTT	CASTLPGQGNTIYF	TRBV11-2	.	.	TRBJ1-3
TGCGCCAGCAGTTTTATCCGGGGCGATGAGCAGTTCTTC	CASSFIRGDEQFF	TRBV5-1	.	.	TRBJ2-1
TGTGCCAGCAGCGCAGTGGGTTACACTGAAGCTTTCTTT	CASSAVGYTEAFF	TRBV9	.	.	TRBJ1-1
TGTGCCAGCAGCTTCAACCCGGACTCGAACACTGAAGCTTTCTTT	CASSFNPDSNTEAFF	TRBV3-1/TRBV3-2	.	.	TRBJ1-1
TGTGCCAGCAGTGAACAACTAGCGGGAGTTCGGGAGACCCAGTACTTC	CASSEQLAGVRETQYF	TRBV28	.	TRBD2	TRBJ2-5
TGTGCCAGCAGCCCCCTGGGACAGGGACCCACTGAAGCTTTCTTT	CASSPLGQGPTEAFF	TRBV3-1/TRBV3-2	.	TRBD1	TRBJ1-1
TGCGCCAGCAGCCAAGTAACACAGGGACAGCAGCCCCAGCATTTT	CASSQVTQGQQPQHF	TRBV4-1	.	TRBD1	TRBJ1-5
TGTGCCAGCAGCTTAGGAGTCGGTCGGGAGTTCTTC	CASSLGVGREFF	TRBV5-4	once	.	TRBJ2-1
TGTGCCAGCAGCTTCACAGGGGGCAGTGGGTACTACGAGCAGTACTTC	CASSFTGGSGYYEQYF	TRBV5-4	.	TRBD1	TRBJ2-7
TGTGCCAGCAGCCAAGTTGGACCTGGGGCGAACACCATATATTTT	CASSQVGPGANTIYF	TRBV14	.	.	TRBJ1-3
TGTGCCAGCAGTCTGGACAGGGAATATAGGACTGAAGCTTTCTTT	CASSLDREYRTEAFF	TRBV27	.	TRBD1	TRBJ1-1
TGTGCCAGCAGCCCTCGGACTCATAGCTCCTACAATGAGCAGTTCTTC	CASSPRTHSSYNEQFF	TRBV7-3	.	.	TRBJ2-1
TGCGCCAGCAGCCAAGTGGGGTACGGGGTCTCTGGAAACACCATATATTTT	CASSQVGYGVSGNTIYF	TRBV4-1	once	.	TRBJ1-3
TGTGCCAGCAGCTTAGGGCTCGGAACAAATGAAAAACTGTTTTTT	CASSLGLGTNEKLFF	TRBV7-6	.	.	TRBJ1-4
TGCGCCAGCAGCCCCTCCTCTAGCAATCAGCCCCAGCATTTT	CASSPSSSNQPQHF	TRBV5-1	.	.	TRBJ1-5
TGTGCCAGTATCAGGACAGGGCGGCTCACTGAAGCTTTCTTT	CASIRTGRLTEAFF	TRBV19	.	TRBD1	TRBJ1-1
TGTGCCAGTAGAAGCCCTCAAGATTACGAGCAGTACTTC	CASRSPQDYEQYF	TRBV28	.	.	TRBJ2-7
TGTGCCAGCAGCCAAGGAGGGGGCTGGAGGACTGAAGCTTTCTTT	CASSQGGGWRTEAFF	TRBV3-1/TRBV3-2	few	TRBD1	TRBJ1-1
TGTGCCAGCAGTCCGCAAGTCGGAGGGATCTATGGCTACACCTTC	CASSPQVGGIYGYTF	TRBV6-5	.	.	TRBJ1-2
TGTGCCAGCAGCTGGGGACCGCAGAGGGACAGCTCCTACAATGAGCAGTTCTTC	CASSWGPQRDSSYNEQFF	TRBV5-4	few	TRBD1	TRBJ2-1
TGTGCCAGCAGCAGGTACAGGGGAGACTATGGCTACACCTTC	CASSRYRGDYGYTF	TRBV5-5	once	TRBD1	TRBJ1-2
TGCGCCAGCAGTCATAGGACAGGGACATCGAATTCCGAGCAGTACTTC	CASSHRTGTSNSEQYF	TRBV23-1	.	TRBD1	TRBJ2-7
TGTGCCAGCAGCCAAGAAAGGCTAGCGGGAGTGGAGACCCAGTACTTC	CASSQERLAGVETQYF	TRBV3-1/TRBV3-2	.	TRBD2	TRBJ2-5
TGTGCCAGCATGAGAGTACGGGACGTCGGTCCCTACGAGCAGTACTTC	CASMRVRDVGPYEQYF	TRBV27	.	.	TRBJ2-7
TGTGCCAGCAGTGGGGACTATGCCAAAGCGAACACCGGGGAGCTGTTTTTT	CASSGDYAKANTGELFF	TRBV6-1	.	TRBD2	TRBJ2-2
TGTGCAAGTCGCTTAGCAGGACCTAGCGGGAACAATGAGCAGTTCTTC	CASRLAGPSGNNEQFF	TRBV12-2	.	.	TRBJ2-1
TGCGCCAGCAGGGGGGGAGGTGCAACCAATGGCTACACCTTC	CASRGGGATNGYTF	TRBV10-2	.	.	TRBJ1-2
TGTGCCAGCAGTTTATGGACGGTATACGAGCAGTACTTC	CASSLWTVYEQYF	TRBV12-3/TRBV12-4	.	.	TRBJ2-7
TGTGCCAGCAGCCGTGCCCGACAGACATCTTACGAGCAGTACTTC	CASSRARQTSYEQYF	TRBV11-2	.	.	TRBJ2-7
TGCGCCAGCAGTGGGGGCGGGAGCTACGAGCAGTACTTC	CASSGGGSYEQYF	TRBV10-2	once	TRBD2	TRBJ2-7
TGCGCCAGCACTGTTCCCAGTCGTAGCGGGAGCTACGAGCAGTACTTC	CASTVPSRSGSYEQYF	TRBV10-2	.	TRBD2	TRBJ2-7
TGTGCCAGCAGCAAGGACAGTCTTAGCAATCAGCCCCAGCATTTT	CASSKDSLSNQPQHF	TRBV5-5	.	.	TRBJ1-5
TGCGCCAGCAGCCTGGACAGGGGTGATTATGGCTACACCTTC	CASSLDRGDYGYTF	TRBV5-1	once	TRBD1	TRBJ1-2
TGTGCCTGGGGACAGGGGGCCTTCTATGGCTACACCTTC	CAWGQGAFYGYTF	TRBV30	.	TRBD1	TRBJ1-2